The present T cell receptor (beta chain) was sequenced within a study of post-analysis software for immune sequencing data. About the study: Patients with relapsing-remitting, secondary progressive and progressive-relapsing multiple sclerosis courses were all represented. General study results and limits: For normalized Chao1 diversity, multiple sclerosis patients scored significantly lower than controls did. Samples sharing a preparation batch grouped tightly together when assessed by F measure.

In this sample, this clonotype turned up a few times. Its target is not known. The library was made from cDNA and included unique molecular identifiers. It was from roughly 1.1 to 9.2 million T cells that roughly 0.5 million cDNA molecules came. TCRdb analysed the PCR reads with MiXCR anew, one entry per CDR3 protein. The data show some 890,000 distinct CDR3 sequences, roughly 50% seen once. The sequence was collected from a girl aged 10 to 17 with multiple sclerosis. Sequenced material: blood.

The DNA of the CDR3 is TGCGCCAGCAGCCAAGAAGGGCGGTATACGAATGAGCAGTTCTTC. Its protein product is CASSQEGRYTNEQFF. This chain uses TRBV4-1 with TRBJ2-1; D is unclear. Trimming removed 0 bases from V and 7 bases from J, with 13 bases in between. CDR1 and CDR2 (germline): MGHRA, YSYEKL. The CDR3 spans 15 residues.